These 17 T cell receptor beta chains share one sample of origin, sequenced in a study of T cells and Merkel cell carcinoma outcomes. TCRdb's table, derived via immunoSEQ multiplex PCR, lists solely in-frame clones and lacks some. In the table there are 2,000 to 2,500 clones, 88% of which are singletons. Sample: tumor tissue from Merkel cell carcinoma. Receptors were obtained from a human donor with Merkel cell carcinoma.

V gene TRBV5-1 combines with J gene TRBJ2-7; D is possibly TRBD1 (7 bases). This CDR3 is 15 amino acids long. Germline V gene data show CDR1 as SGHRS and CDR2 as YFSETQ. Trimming removed 0 bases from V and 5 bases from J, with 15 bases in between. CDR3 DNA sequence: TGCGCCAGCAGCTTGGGAGGCAGGGGGGTCCACGAGCAGTACTTC. Translating it yields CASSLGGRGVHEQYF.

About this clone: An end of the junction does not agree with germline; a read error may underlie this. The rearrangement links TRBV15 to TRBJ1-4; D may be TRBD1 (6 bases). The CDR3 length is 16 residues. Germline values: CDR1 LNHNV, CDR2 YYDKDF (reference sequence). For the CDR3, the DNA is TGTGCCACCAGCAGAGCTGGGGGGCGGGGTAATGAAAGACTGTTTTTT. It yields the protein CATSRAGGRGNERLFF.

This chain joins TRBV5-4 and TRBJ2-3, with 13 bases identical to TRBD2. Germline-derived CDR1 and CDR2 are SGHNT and YYREEE (reference sequence). The CDR3 length is 20 residues. Germline trimming cut 0 bases from V and 0 bases from J; bases unmatched to any gene: 10. The CDR3 bases are TGTGCCAGCAGCTTGGCGACTAGCGGGAGGTATGGGTATAGCACAGATACGCAGTATTTT. Its protein product is CASSLATSGRYGYSTDTQYF.

V gene TRBV27 combines with J gene TRBJ2-1; 11 bases fit TRBD1. This CDR3 is built from 16 residues. CDR1 MNHEY and CDR2 SMNVEV come from the germline V gene (reference sequence). The ends lost 5 bases at V and 6 bases at J; junction bases unmatched: 9. CDR3 nucleotide sequence: TGTGCCAGCAGTCCAATTTCGGGGACAGGGGGCAATGAGCAGTTCTTC. Translating it yields CASSPISGTGGNEQFF.

Remarks on this clone: At one end, the junction sequence differs from germline, possibly due to a read error. The rearrangement links TRBV6-5 to TRBJ2-3, with D hard to call. Germline CDR1 MNHEY, CDR2 SVGAGI. This CDR3 has 13 amino acids. The chain's CDR3 is CASSYRATDMQYF. CDR3 bases: TGTGCCAGCAGTTACCGGGCCACAGATATGCAGTATTTT.

This clone was counted only a few times. The V gene is TRBV27, the J gene TRBJ1-5, with TRBD1 as a possible D gene (5 bases). The CDR3 covers 12 residues. Germline loops: CDR1 MNHEY, CDR2 SMNVEV (reference sequence). V lost 5 bases and J 5 bases, leaving 7 bases between the germline ends. Here the CDR3 reads CASSMGDQPQHF. CDR3 DNA sequence: TGTGCCAGCAGTATGGGGGATCAGCCCCAGCATTTT.

This chain connects TRBV10-3 to TRBJ2-5; D not resolved. CDR1 is ENHRY and CDR2 is SYGVKD in the germline V gene. V lost 6 bases and J 2 bases, leaving 4 bases between the germline ends. This CDR3 comprises 11 residues. The CDR3 spells CAIRSQETQYF. CDR3 bases: TGTGCCATCAGGAGTCAAGAGACCCAGTACTTC.

The genes are TRBV5-6 and TRBJ2-7, with D maybe TRBD1 (6 bases). Germline V gene sequence: CDR1 SGHDT, CDR2 YYEEEE. This CDR3 comprises 14 residues. The V and J ends lost 0 bases and 5 bases respectively, with 12 bases between them. The CDR3 loop reads CASSLGLGQNEQYF. In DNA, the CDR3 is TGTGCCAGCAGCTTGGGCCTTGGACAGAACGAGCAGTACTTC.

Here the CDR3 reads CASSLLAGQETQYF. CDR3 DNA: TGCGCCAGCAGCTTACTAGCGGGCCAAGAGACCCAGTACTTC. The chain joins TRBV5-1 to TRBJ2-5; 9 positions agree with TRBD2. Germline trimming cut 2 bases from V and 1 base from J; bases unmatched to any gene: 0. CDR1 and CDR2 (germline): SGHRS, YFSETQ. The CDR3 is 14 amino acids.

The V call is TRBV29-1, the J call TRBJ1-2, with D uncertain. V was cut by 6 bases and J by 6 bases, with 11 bases left in between. From germline, CDR1 is SQVTM and CDR2 ANQGSEA. This CDR3 has 11 residues. The CDR3, as DNA: TGCAGCGTGCCCGGGCTCGATGGCTACACCTTC. Translated, it gives CSVPGLDGYTF.

The chain is built from TRBV5-6 and TRBJ2-3; possibly TRBD1 or TRBD2 for D (5 bases each). The germline CDR1 and CDR2 sequences are SGHDT and YYEEEE. There are 12 residues in the CDR3. The V end lost 3 bases, the J end lost 3 bases, and 5 bases lay between the germline ends. The DNA of the CDR3 is TGTGCCAGCAGCTGGGGGACAGATACGCAGTATTTT. This sequence encodes CASSWGTDTQYF.

The chain couples TRBV5-4 to TRBJ2-5; 7 bases match TRBD1. The CDR3 extends over 15 amino acids. J lost 6 bases, V lost 0 bases, and 8 bases had no gene match. From germline, CDR1 is SGHNT and CDR2 YYREEE (reference sequence). In DNA, the CDR3 is TGTGCCAGCAGCTTGGTAGGGACAGCCACCCAGACCCAGTACTTC. The encoded protein is CASSLVGTATQTQYF.

V and J are TRBV5-1 and TRBJ2-1, with TRBD2 matching 9 bases. The CDR3 spans 16 residues. V lost 7 bases to trimming and J lost 6 bases; unmatched junction nucleotides: 14. Germline CDR1 SGHRS, CDR2 YFSETQ. Here the CDR3 DNA reads TGCGCCAGCCACTGGGGGAGCGGGGGGATTAGCAATGAGCAGTTCTTC. It codes for CASHWGSGGISNEQFF.

The rearrangement uses TRBV29-1 and TRBJ1-1; D is perhaps TRBD1 (5 bases). The CDR3 is 14 residues long. Deletions cut 3 bases from V and 4 bases from J, with 15 bases between. Per germline, CDR1 SQVTM and CDR2 ANQGSEA. The CDR3 region has the DNA TGCAGCGTTGATATTTCAGGGCGGTTCACTGAAGCTTTCTTT. Protein: CSVDISGRFTEAFF.

The chain recombines TRBV6-5 with TRBJ1-3, with 7 bases that match TRBD1. With 2 bases clipped from V and 4 bases from J, the junction kept 2 bases outside the gene matches. CDR3 length: 14 residues. Germline loops: CDR1 MNHEY, CDR2 SVGAGI. The CDR3, as DNA: TGTGCCAGCAGTTACGACAGGGCCGGAAACACCATATATTTT. Its translation is CASSYDRAGNTIYF.

This chain uses TRBV7-8 with TRBJ1-3; D might be TRBD1 (6 bases). This CDR3 is 15 amino acids long. Germline V gives CDR1 SGHVS, CDR2 FQNEAQ. V lost 1 base and J lost 4, with 11 bases in between. The CDR3 here is CASSLESRGGNTIYF. CDR3 nucleotides: TGTGCCAGCAGCTTAGAATCCAGGGGAGGAAACACCATATATTTT.

The gene calls are TRBV27 and TRBJ2-3, with 12 bases aligning to TRBD2. The J segment lost 10 bases and the V segment lost 7 bases, leaving 9 bases of the junction unmatched. Germline CDR1 reads MNHEY; CDR2 reads SMNVEV (reference sequence). The CDR3 runs to 14 residues. CDR3: CASTTSGRPGAQYF. The CDR3 region has the DNA TGTGCCAGCACAACTAGCGGGAGGCCTGGGGCGCAGTATTTT.